This T cell receptor beta chain was identified in a study of cytomegalovirus exposure and HLA in healthy donors. Study conclusions and caveats: Several V segments, TRBV6-2 and TRBV6-3 among them, could not be told apart and were dropped. 164 TCR beta chains were listed as cytomegalovirus-associated. It was taken for granted in presence/absence analyses that sequencing depth across donors was roughly uniform.

Details on this clone: Its antigen remains unknown.

J gave up 10 bases and V 4 bases, and 10 bases lay outside the gene matches. CDR3 length equals 16 residues. CDR1 and CDR2 from the germline V gene are SNHLY and FYNNEI. Primers: 60 Vbeta forward and 13 Jbeta reverse. The table came from immunoSEQ multiplex PCR; TCRdb's copy has only in-frame clones and leaves some out. The repertoire includes fewer than 100,000 clones, over 75% of them detected once, and 2.5% sits in the top ten. The sequence was obtained from a male donor in good health and CMV-seropositive. The sample consisted of PBMCs. The gene calls are TRBV2 and TRBJ1-6; 10 bases agree with TRBD1. CDR3 sequence reads: CASSVDPGQGQSPLHF. The CDR3 DNA sequence: TGTGCCAGCAGTGTAGACCCGGGACAGGGGCAATCACCCCTCCACTTT.